The T cell receptor (beta chain) described here comes from a study of blood T cells in healthy people across ages. The CDR3 extends over 15 amino acids. CDR1 and CDR2 (germline): MNHNS, SASEGT. V lost 0 bases and J lost 4, with 12 bases in between. Using a J-beta primer mix together with a sample-barcoded 5' primer, a second PCR was run for roughly 7 to 11 cycles. TCRdb reprocessed the 5' RACE reads via MiXCR and lists one record per CDR3 protein. The top ten clones hold around 50% of a sample with over 300,000 distinct CDR3 sequences, approximately 51% of them seen once. The chain couples TRBV6-1 to TRBJ2-5; D may be TRBD1 or TRBD2 (5 bases each). The source of this sequence is a man aged 55 to 70 in good health. Specimen: blood. The CDR3: CASSEAPGRRETQYF. The CDR3 DNA follows: TGTGCCAGCAGTGAAGCTCCGGGACGGAGAGAGACCCAGTACTTC.